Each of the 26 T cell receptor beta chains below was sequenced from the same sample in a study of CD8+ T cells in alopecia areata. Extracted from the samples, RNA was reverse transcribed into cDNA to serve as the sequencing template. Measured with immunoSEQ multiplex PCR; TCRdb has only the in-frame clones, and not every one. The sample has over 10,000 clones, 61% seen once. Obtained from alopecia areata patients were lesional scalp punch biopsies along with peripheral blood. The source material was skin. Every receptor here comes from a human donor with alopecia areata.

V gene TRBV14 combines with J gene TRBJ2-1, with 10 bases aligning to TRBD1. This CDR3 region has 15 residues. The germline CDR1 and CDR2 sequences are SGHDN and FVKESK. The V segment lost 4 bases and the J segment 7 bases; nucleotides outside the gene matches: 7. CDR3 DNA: TGTGCCAGCAGCCCAGGCAGGGGACAGGGGAATGAGCAGTTCTTC. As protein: CASSPGRGQGNEQFF.

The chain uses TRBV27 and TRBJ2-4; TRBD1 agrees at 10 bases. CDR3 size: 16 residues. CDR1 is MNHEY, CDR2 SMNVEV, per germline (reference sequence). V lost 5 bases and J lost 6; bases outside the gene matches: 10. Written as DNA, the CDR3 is TGTGCCAGCAGTGCCCCCGGGACAGGGGCTAGAAACATTCAGTACTTC. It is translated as CASSAPGTGARNIQYF.

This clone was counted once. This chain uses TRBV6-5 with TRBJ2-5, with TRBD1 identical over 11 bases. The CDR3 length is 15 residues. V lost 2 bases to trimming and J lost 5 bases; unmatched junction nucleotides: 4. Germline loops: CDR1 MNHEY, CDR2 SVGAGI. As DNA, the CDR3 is TGTGCCAGCAGTTACGGACAGGGGGCAGGGGAGACCCAGTACTTC. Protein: CASSYGQGAGETQYF.

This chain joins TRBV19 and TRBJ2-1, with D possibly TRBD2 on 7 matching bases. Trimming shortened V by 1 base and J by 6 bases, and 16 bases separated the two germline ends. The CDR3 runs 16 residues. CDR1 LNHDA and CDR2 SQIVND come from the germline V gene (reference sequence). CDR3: CASSIGYWGGGNEQFF. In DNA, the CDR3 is TGTGCCAGTAGTATAGGTTATTGGGGAGGGGGCAATGAGCAGTTCTTC.

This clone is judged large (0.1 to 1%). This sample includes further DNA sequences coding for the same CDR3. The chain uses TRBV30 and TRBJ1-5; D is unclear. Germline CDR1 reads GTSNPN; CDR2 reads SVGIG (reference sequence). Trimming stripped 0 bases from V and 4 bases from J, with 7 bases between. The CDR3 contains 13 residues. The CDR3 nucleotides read TGTGCCTGGAGTGTGGGCGTAAATCAGCCCCAGCATTTT. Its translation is CAWSVGVNQPQHF.

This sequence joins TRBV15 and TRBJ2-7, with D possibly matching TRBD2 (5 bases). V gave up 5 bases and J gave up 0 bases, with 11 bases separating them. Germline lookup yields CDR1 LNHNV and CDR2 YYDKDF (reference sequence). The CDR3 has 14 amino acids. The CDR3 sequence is CATSGLPSSYEQYF. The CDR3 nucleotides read TGTGCCACCAGCGGACTCCCCAGCTCCTACGAGCAGTACTTC.

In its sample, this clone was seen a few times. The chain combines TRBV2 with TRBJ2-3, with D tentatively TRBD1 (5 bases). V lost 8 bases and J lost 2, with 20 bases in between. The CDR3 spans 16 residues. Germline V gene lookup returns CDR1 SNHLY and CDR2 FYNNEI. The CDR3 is CASSPVGHKNTDTQYF. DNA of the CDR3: TGTGCCAGCTCCCCCGTTGGACACAAAAACACAGATACGCAGTATTTT.

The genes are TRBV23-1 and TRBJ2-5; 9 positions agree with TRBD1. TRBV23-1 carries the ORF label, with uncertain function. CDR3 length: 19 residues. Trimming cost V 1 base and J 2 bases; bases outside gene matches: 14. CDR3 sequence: CASSQYGQGRASRQETQYF. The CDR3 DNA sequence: TGCGCCAGCAGTCAATACGGACAGGGGAGGGCCTCGCGGCAAGAGACCCAGTACTTC.

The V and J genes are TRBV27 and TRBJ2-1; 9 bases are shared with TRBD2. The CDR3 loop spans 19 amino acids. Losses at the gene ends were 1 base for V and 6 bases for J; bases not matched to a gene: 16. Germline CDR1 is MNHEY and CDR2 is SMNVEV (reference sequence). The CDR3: CASSLLRGGRGPSSNEQFF. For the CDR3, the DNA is TGTGCCAGCAGTTTATTGCGGGGGGGTAGGGGTCCCTCATCCAATGAGCAGTTCTTC.

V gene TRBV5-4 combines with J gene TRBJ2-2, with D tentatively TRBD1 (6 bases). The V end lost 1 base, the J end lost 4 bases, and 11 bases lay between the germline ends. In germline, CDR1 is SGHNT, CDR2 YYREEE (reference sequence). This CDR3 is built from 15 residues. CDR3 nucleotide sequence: TGTGCCAGCAGCTTGAGTCAGGGGATCACCGGGGAGCTGTTTTTT. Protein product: CASSLSQGITGELFF.

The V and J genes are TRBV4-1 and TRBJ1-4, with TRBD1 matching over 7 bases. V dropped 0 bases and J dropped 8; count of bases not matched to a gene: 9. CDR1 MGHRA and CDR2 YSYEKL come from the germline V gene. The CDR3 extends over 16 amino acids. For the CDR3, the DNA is TGCGCCAGCAGCCAAGAAGGGACAGTTCCTACGGAAAAACTGTTTTTT. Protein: CASSQEGTVPTEKLFF.

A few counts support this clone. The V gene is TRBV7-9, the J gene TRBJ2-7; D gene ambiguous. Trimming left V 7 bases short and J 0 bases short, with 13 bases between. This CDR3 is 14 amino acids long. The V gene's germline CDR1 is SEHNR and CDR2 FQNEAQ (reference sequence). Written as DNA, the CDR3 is TGTGCCAGCAACCGAGAAGGAAGCTCCTACGAGCAGTACTTC. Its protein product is CASNREGSSYEQYF.

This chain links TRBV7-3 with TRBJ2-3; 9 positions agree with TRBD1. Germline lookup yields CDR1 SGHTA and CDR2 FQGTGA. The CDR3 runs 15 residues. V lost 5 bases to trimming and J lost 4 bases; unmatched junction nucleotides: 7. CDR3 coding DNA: TGTGCCAGCAGCCAACAGGGGGCCGGGTCAGATACGCAGTATTTT. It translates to CASSQQGAGSDTQYF.

The CDR3 here is CASSLGGGQETQYF. CDR3 nucleotide sequence: TGTGCCAGCAGTTTGGGCGGCGGCCAAGAGACCCAGTACTTC. J is TRBJ2-5 and V is TRBV28; the D is unclear. Germline assignment: CDR1 MDHEN and CDR2 SYDVKM. The germline V and J ends were trimmed by 3 bases and 1 base, with 9 bases remaining between them. The CDR3 contains 14 residues.

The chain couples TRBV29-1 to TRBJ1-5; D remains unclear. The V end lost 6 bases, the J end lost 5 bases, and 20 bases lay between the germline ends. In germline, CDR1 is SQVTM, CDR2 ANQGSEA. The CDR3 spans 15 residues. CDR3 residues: CSVKLSDGAYQPQHF. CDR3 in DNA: TGCAGCGTCAAGCTCTCGGACGGTGCTTATCAGCCCCAGCATTTT.

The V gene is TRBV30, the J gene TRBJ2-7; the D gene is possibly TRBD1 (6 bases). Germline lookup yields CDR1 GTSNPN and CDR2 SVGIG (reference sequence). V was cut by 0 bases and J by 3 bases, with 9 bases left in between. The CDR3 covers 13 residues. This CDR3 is CAWSVQTGYEQYF. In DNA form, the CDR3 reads TGTGCCTGGAGTGTACAGACAGGCTACGAGCAGTACTTC.

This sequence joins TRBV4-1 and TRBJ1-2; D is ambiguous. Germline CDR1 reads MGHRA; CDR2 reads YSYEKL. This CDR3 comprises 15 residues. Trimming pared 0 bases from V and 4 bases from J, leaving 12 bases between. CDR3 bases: TGCGCCAGCAGCCAAGATAAGGGAAGACCCTATGGCTACACCTTC. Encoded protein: CASSQDKGRPYGYTF.

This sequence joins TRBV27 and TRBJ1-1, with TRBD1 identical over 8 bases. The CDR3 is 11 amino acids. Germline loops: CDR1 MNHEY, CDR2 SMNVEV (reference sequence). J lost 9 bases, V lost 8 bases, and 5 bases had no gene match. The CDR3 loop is CASGTGGKAFF. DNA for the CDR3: TGTGCCAGCGGGACAGGTGGCAAAGCTTTCTTT.

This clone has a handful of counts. CDR3 nucleotides: TGTGCCAGCAGGCAGCGGGAATCCTACGAGCAGTACTTC. Residues: CASRQRESYEQYF. The rearrangement joins TRBV6-6 to TRBJ2-7, with TRBD2 identical over 7 bases. Germline assignment: CDR1 MNHNY and CDR2 SVGAGI (reference sequence). This CDR3 region has 13 residues. J gave up 1 base and V 6 bases, and 3 bases lay outside the gene matches.

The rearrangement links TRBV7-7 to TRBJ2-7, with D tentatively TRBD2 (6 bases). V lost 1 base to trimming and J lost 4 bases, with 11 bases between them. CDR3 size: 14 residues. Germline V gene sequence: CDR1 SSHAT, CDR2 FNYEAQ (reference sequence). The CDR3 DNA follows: TGTGCCAGCAGCTTAGACGGGAGTAAATACGAGCAGTACTTC. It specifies CASSLDGSKYEQYF.

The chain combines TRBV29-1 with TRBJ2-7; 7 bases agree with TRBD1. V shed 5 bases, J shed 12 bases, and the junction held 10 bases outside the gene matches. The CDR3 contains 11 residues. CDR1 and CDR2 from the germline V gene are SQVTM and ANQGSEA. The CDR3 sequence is CSVWTGNLLYF. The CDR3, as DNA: TGCAGCGTTTGGACAGGAAACCTGTTGTACTTC.

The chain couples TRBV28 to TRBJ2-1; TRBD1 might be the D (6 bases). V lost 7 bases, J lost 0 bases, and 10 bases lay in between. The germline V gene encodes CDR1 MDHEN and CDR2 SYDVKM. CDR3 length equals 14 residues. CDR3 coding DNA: TGTGCCAGCACAGGGGCCAGCTCCTACAATGAGCAGTTCTTC. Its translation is CASTGASSYNEQFF. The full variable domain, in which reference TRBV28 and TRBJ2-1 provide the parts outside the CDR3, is DVKVTQSSRYLVKRTGEKVFLECVQDMDHENMFWYRQDPGLGLRLIYFSYDVKMKEKGDIPEGYSVSREKKERFSLILESASTNQTSMYLCASTGASSYNEQFFGPGTRLTVL.

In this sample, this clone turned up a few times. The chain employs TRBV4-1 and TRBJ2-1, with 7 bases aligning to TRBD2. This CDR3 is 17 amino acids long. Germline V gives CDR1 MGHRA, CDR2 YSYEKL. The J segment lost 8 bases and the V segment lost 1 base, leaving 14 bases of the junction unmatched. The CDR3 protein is CASSQVDLGLPRDEQFF. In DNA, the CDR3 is TGCGCCAGCAGCCAAGTTGACCTGGGACTACCGAGGGATGAGCAGTTCTTC.

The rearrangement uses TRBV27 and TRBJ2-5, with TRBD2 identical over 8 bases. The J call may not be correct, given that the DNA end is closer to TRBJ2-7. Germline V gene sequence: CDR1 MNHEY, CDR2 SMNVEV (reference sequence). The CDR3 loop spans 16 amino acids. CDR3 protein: CASSSTKMTSVYEQYF. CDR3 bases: TGTGCCAGCAGTTCAACAAAAATGACTAGCGTCTACGAGCAGTACTTC.

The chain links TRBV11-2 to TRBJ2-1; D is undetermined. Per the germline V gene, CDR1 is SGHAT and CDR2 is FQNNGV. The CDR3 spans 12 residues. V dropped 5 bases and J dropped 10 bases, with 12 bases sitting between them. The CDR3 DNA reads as TGTGCCAGCAGCCGGTGGTTATGGGAGCAGTTCTTC. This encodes CASSRWLWEQFF.

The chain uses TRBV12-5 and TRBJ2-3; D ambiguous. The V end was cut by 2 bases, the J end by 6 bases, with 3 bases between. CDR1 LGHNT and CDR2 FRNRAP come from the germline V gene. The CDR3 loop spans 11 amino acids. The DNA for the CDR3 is TGTGCTAGTGGTTTGTCGGATACGCAGTATTTT. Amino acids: CASGLSDTQYF.